This TCR beta chain was recorded in a study of cytomegalovirus exposure and HLA in healthy donors. Study-wide points: Based on reports, TCR beta sequences accurately predicted HLA-A and HLA-B alleles for most subjects.

A word on this clone: Its antigen is currently unknown.

This PCR relied on a set of 60 Vbeta primers and 13 Jbeta primers. Libraries were prepared by immunoSEQ multiplex PCR; TCRdb keeps only in-frame clonotypes and omits some of them. The sample records around 98,000 clones, 55% to 80% being singletons. This CDR3 has 14 amino acids. The V gene's germline CDR1 is MNHEY and CDR2 SMNVEV (reference sequence). With V trimmed by 6 bases and J by 1 base, 4 bases remained unmatched. Sequencing used PBMCs. The V gene is TRBV27, the J gene TRBJ2-3; TRBD2 aligns across 7 bases. This clonotype originated in a female donor in good health and CMV-seronegative. The CDR3 DNA reads TGTGCCAGCAGAGTAGCGGGTGGCACAGATACGCAGTATTTT. It codes for CASRVAGGTDTQYF.